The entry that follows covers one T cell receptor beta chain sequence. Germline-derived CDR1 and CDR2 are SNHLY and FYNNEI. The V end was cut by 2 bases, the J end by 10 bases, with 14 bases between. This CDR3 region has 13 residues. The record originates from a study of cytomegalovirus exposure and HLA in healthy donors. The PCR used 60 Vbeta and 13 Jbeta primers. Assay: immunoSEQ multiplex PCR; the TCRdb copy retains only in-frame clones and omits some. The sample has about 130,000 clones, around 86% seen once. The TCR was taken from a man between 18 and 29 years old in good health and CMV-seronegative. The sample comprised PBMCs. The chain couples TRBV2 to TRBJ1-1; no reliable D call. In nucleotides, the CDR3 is TGTGCCAGCAGTGAACCCGGAGGGTCCCGAGCTTTCTTT. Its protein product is CASSEPGGSRAFF.